Listed here are 19 T cell receptor beta chains from one sample, sequenced in a study of post-analysis software for immune sequencing data. Study-wide results and caveats: Elevated frequency relative to controls characterized four or five TRBV segments in patients, TRBV5-6, TRBV5-1 and TRBV20-1 among them.

These receptors' targets are unknown. Prepared TCR beta cDNA libraries contained unique molecular identifiers. TCRdb redid the calling of the PCR reads with MiXCR, one entry per CDR3 protein. The sample yields a few hundred thousand distinct CDR3 sequences, approximately 33% seen once. The sample taken for sequencing was blood. Receptors originate from a girl under 18 with multiple sclerosis.

This clonotype turned up a few times. The chain carries TRBV4-1 and TRBJ1-2, with 9 bases aligning to TRBD1. After removal of 2 bases from V and 3 bases from J, the junction contained 1 base not matched to a gene. Germline V gene sequence: CDR1 MGHRA, CDR2 YSYEKL. The CDR3 has 14 amino acids. The CDR3 DNA follows: TGCGCCAGCAGCCAAAGGACAGGGGACTATGGCTACACCTTC. It specifies CASSQRTGDYGYTF.

The rearrangement links TRBV2 to TRBJ2-1, with D possibly matching TRBD2 (5 bases). The CDR3 is 16 amino acids. In germline, CDR1 is SNHLY, CDR2 FYNNEI. Deletions cut 5 bases from V and 0 bases from J, with 14 bases between. CDR3 region: CASSRSEPSSYNEQFF. The CDR3 DNA sequence: TGTGCCAGCAGTCGTAGCGAACCCAGCTCCTACAATGAGCAGTTCTTC.

This chain connects TRBV6-5 to TRBJ2-2, with TRBD1 matching 11 bases. V lost 0 bases to trimming and J lost 3 bases; unmatched junction nucleotides: 6. The CDR3 is 18 amino acids. Germline loops: CDR1 MNHEY, CDR2 SVGAGI. This CDR3 is CASSYSVGGQGDTGELFF. CDR3 sequence (DNA): TGTGCCAGCAGTTACTCCGTAGGGGGACAGGGGGACACCGGGGAGCTGTTTTTT.

To note about this clonotype: The junction and the germline gene differ at one end; a read error may be behind it. The CDR3 reads CASSYSGRMNTEAFF. CDR3 sequence (DNA): TGTGCCAGCAGTTACTCAGGGAGAATGAACACCGAAGCTTTCTTT. The rearrangement links TRBV6-2 or TRBV6-3 to TRBJ1-1; D call uncertain. This CDR3 is built from 15 residues. The germline gives CDR1 MNHEY, CDR2 SVGEGT.

The chain has TRBV7-9 and TRBJ2-7; D gene unclear. Trimming stripped 1 base from V and 3 bases from J, with 10 bases between. CDR1 is SEHNR and CDR2 is FQNEAQ in the germline V gene (reference sequence). The CDR3 has 14 residues. CDR3 coding DNA: TGTGCCAGCAGCTTAGGCGCAGGATACTACGAGCAGTACTTC. The encoded protein is CASSLGAGYYEQYF.

The V and J genes are TRBV7-2 and TRBJ2-1, with TRBD1 matching over 8 bases. Germline CDR1 and CDR2: SGHTA and FQGNSA. This CDR3 contains 16 residues. With V trimmed by 4 bases and J by 4 bases, 9 bases remained unmatched. DNA for the CDR3: TGTGCCAGCAGCTCCGGACAGGGAGAGTTGTACAATGAGCAGTTCTTC. Encoded protein: CASSSGQGELYNEQFF.

The chain uses TRBV7-9 and TRBJ2-7, with D perhaps TRBD1 (6 bases). The length of the CDR3 is 14 residues. Germline CDR1 and CDR2: SEHNR and FQNEAQ (reference sequence). The V gene lost 2 bases and the J gene lost 5 bases, with 13 bases spanning the gap. DNA of the CDR3: TGTGCCAGCAGCTTAAAGGGACAACCCCACGAGCAGTACTTC. This codes for CASSLKGQPHEQYF.

The V gene is TRBV12-3 or TRBV12-4, the J gene TRBJ2-1, with 9 bases that match TRBD2. The CDR3 spans 16 residues. J gave up 9 bases and V 3 bases, and 12 bases lay outside the gene matches. This CDR3 reads CASSFGGGDLYREQFF. CDR3 nucleotides: TGTGCCAGCAGTTTTGGCGGGGGGGATCTGTATCGTGAGCAGTTCTTC.

J is TRBJ2-3 and V is TRBV7-3; 8 bases are shared with TRBD2. V was pared by 0 bases and J by 3 bases, with 5 bases of the junction left unmatched. This CDR3 region has 16 residues. Germline V gene sequence: CDR1 SGHTA, CDR2 FQGTGA. CDR3 nucleotide sequence: TGTGCCAGCAGCTTAACCCCTAGCGGGCATACAGATACGCAGTATTTT. Translated: CASSLTPSGHTDTQYF.

In DNA, the CDR3 is TGTGCCAGCAGCGCCTGGTGGCCTTCCTCTAGCACAGATACGCAGTATTTT. Translation: CASSAWWPSSSTDTQYF. The chain joins TRBV12-3 or TRBV12-4 to TRBJ2-3; D ambiguous. Trimming took 6 bases from V and 0 from J, leaving 19 bases between them. This CDR3 has 17 residues.

The chain uses TRBV10-3 and TRBJ2-3; possibly TRBD2 for D (6 bases). The CDR3 spans 13 residues. Germline CDR1 is ENHRY and CDR2 is SYGVKD. Between the trimmed V and J ends, which lost 5 bases and 5 bases, there was a span of 11 bases. The CDR3 loop reads CAISTGGEDTQYF. In DNA form, the CDR3 reads TGTGCCATCAGTACTGGCGGGGAAGATACGCAGTATTTT.

The chain joins TRBV27 to TRBJ1-1, with 7 bases identical to TRBD1. After removal of 8 bases from V and 6 bases from J, the junction contained 15 bases not matched to a gene. The V gene's germline CDR1 is MNHEY and CDR2 SMNVEV (reference sequence). The CDR3 has 15 amino acids. CDR3 nucleotides: TGTGCCAGCGCCCCTTGGGAAGGGGGCGTCTCTGAAGCTTTCTTT. Its translation is CASAPWEGGVSEAFF.

The V gene is TRBV6-2 or TRBV6-3, the J gene TRBJ1-5; D is possibly TRBD1 (5 bases). CDR3 length equals 16 residues. The germline CDR1 and CDR2 sequences are MNHEY and SVGEGT. V was shortened by 2 bases and J by 5 bases, with 16 bases between the two germline ends. As DNA, the CDR3 is TGTGCCAGCAGTTACCCCCCCTACGACAGATATCAGCCCCAGCATTTT. It encodes CASSYPPYDRYQPQHF.

The chain employs TRBV5-1 and TRBJ2-3, with D tentatively TRBD2 (6 bases). With 0 bases removed from V and 7 bases from J, the gap between germline ends came to 18 bases. Germline CDR1 SGHRS, CDR2 YFSETQ. The CDR3 has 16 amino acids. CDR3 sequence: CASSLAGAGSRNTQYF. The CDR3 DNA follows: TGCGCCAGCAGCTTGGCCGGGGCGGGGTCCAGGAATACGCAGTATTTT.

This clonotype has only a few counts. V is TRBV6-2 or TRBV6-3 and J is TRBJ2-7; D remains ambiguous. Trimming stripped 6 bases from V and 5 bases from J, with 8 bases between. Germline-derived CDR1 and CDR2 are MNHEY and SVGEGT. This CDR3 comprises 11 residues. The CDR3 coding sequence is TGTGCCAGCAGCAATTGGGACGAGCAGTACTTC. Translation: CASSNWDEQYF.

This clonotype has only a few counts. V gene TRBV7-2 combines with J gene TRBJ1-6; D not certain. In germline, CDR1 is SGHTA, CDR2 FQGNSA. The V and J ends lost 5 bases and 10 bases respectively, with 9 bases between them. The CDR3 is 12 residues long. DNA for the CDR3: TGTGCCAGCAGCGAGACATTCTCACCCCTCCACTTT. Amino acids: CASSETFSPLHF. Full variable domain (outside the CDR3, taken from reference TRBV7-2 and TRBJ1-6): GAGVSQSPSNKVTEKGKDVELRCDPISGHTALYWYRQSLGQGLEFLIYFQGNSAPDKSGLPSDRFSAERTGGSVSTLTIQRTQQEDSAVYLCASSETFSPLHFGNGTRLTVT.

The chain combines TRBV19 with TRBJ1-1, with 7 bases that match TRBD1. The germline CDR1 and CDR2 sequences are LNHDA and SQIVND (reference sequence). The CDR3 has 15 residues. Trimming took 5 bases from V and 4 from J; bases not matched to a gene: 10. CDR3 protein: CASSRPGGSSTEAFF. CDR3 DNA sequence: TGTGCCAGTAGTCGGCCAGGGGGGAGTAGCACTGAAGCTTTCTTT. The full variable domain, rest sourced from reference TRBV19 and TRBJ1-1, is DGGITQSPKYLFRKEGQNVTLSCEQNLNHDAMYWYRQDPGQGLRLIYYSQIVNDFQKGDIAEGYSVSREKKESFPLTVTSAQKNPTAFYLCASSRPGGSSTEAFFGQGTRLTVV.

CDR3 loop: CASSLGKGQGSSPLHF. DNA of the CDR3: TGCGCCAGCAGCTTGGGCAAAGGACAGGGAAGCTCACCCCTCCACTTT. The chain combines TRBV5-1 with TRBJ1-6; 8 nucleotides match TRBD1. Unmatched junction bases numbered 9, after V lost 0 bases and J lost 10 bases. This CDR3 is 16 amino acids long. Germline V CDR1 and CDR2: SGHRS, YFSETQ.

This clonotype was detected only a few times. The V gene is TRBV6-1, the J gene TRBJ1-2; unclear D gene. Germline V gene data show CDR1 as MNHNS and CDR2 as SASEGT. V shed 2 bases and J shed 2 bases, with 9 bases lying between them. This CDR3 region has 14 residues. The CDR3 region is CASSESGGNYGYTF. As DNA, the CDR3 is TGTGCCAGCAGTGAATCGGGCGGAAACTATGGCTACACCTTC.